These 18 T cell receptor beta chains came from one sample sequenced in a study of cytomegalovirus exposure and HLA in healthy donors. This PCR relied on a set of 60 Vbeta primers and 13 Jbeta primers. The method was immunoSEQ multiplex PCR; TCRdb's version includes in-frame clones alone and lacks a portion of them. This table has 80,000 to 100,000 clones, around 81% appearing once. The sequenced material came from PBMCs. Receptors originate from a female donor in good health and CMV-seropositive.

The count of this clone is one. The V and J genes are TRBV5-6 and TRBJ1-1; D not resolved. CDR1 is SGHDT, CDR2 YYEEEE, per germline. The CDR3 runs to 15 residues. Trimming took 4 bases from V and 2 from J, leaving 15 bases between them. In DNA form, the CDR3 reads TGTGCCAGCAGCGGACGATCGGGGTCTAACACTGAAGCTTTCTTT. Translating gives CASSGRSGSNTEAFF.

The chain has TRBV6-5 and TRBJ2-7; 8 bases match TRBD2. Looked up from germline, CDR1 is MNHEY and CDR2 is SVGAGI. This CDR3 region has 16 residues. J lost 8 bases, V lost 2 bases, and 14 bases had no gene match. The CDR3 nucleotides read TGTGCCAGCAGTTACCCTCCGGCGGGAGGTGAATCCAAGCAGTACTTC. Translated: CASSYPPAGGESKQYF.

This clone showed up just once. The chain links TRBV27 to TRBJ1-1, with unresolved D. The length of the CDR3 is 14 residues. The germline V gene encodes CDR1 MNHEY and CDR2 SMNVEV (reference sequence). V was pared by 5 bases and J by 0 bases, with 10 bases between. CDR3 sequence reads: CASSISPVNTEAFF. CDR3 coding DNA: TGTGCCAGCAGTATTTCCCCGGTGAACACTGAAGCTTTCTTT.

The count of this clone is one. This chain connects TRBV5-1 to TRBJ2-5; 13 bases agree with TRBD2. Trimming at V came to 4 bases and at J to 2 bases, leaving 2 bases not matched to a gene. This CDR3 spans 15 amino acids. The germline V gene has CDR1 SGHRS and CDR2 YFSETQ. The chain's CDR3 is CASSQGLAGQETQYF. Written as DNA, the CDR3 is TGCGCCAGCAGCCAGGGACTAGCGGGACAAGAGACCCAGTACTTC.

V gene TRBV5-1 combines with J gene TRBJ2-3, with 7 bases matching TRBD2. The trim removed 5 bases at V and 4 bases at J, leaving 7 bases unmatched. CDR3 length: 14 residues. CDR1 SGHRS and CDR2 YFSETQ come from the germline V gene. The CDR3 DNA reads as TGCGCCAGCAGAAGTGGCGGGAGTGCAGATACGCAGTATTTT. It encodes CASRSGGSADTQYF. The full variable domain, completed using reference TRBV5-1 and TRBJ2-3, is KAGVTQTPRYLIKTRGQQVTLSCSPISGHRSVSWYQQTPGQGLQFLFEYFSETQRNKGNFPGRFSGRQFSNSRSEMNVSTLELGDSALYLCASRSGGSADTQYFGPGTRLTVL.

The rearrangement uses TRBV5-4 and TRBJ2-5; 8 bases fit TRBD1. The J call could be wrong; TRBJ2-7 is a better fit for the DNA end. Germline loops: CDR1 SGHNT, CDR2 YYREEE (reference sequence). This CDR3 has 14 residues. DNA for the CDR3: TGTGCCAGCAGCGCACTTGGACAGGGAGACGAGCAGTACTTC. Translated, it gives CASSALGQGDEQYF.

This chain uses TRBV5-6 with TRBJ1-1; D uncertain. Trimming cost V 4 bases and J 0 bases, with 13 bases left between them. This CDR3 region has 15 residues. Germline lookup yields CDR1 SGHDT and CDR2 YYEEEE. The DNA for the CDR3 is TGTGCCAGCAGCCAGTCCCAGGTCATGAACACTGAAGCTTTCTTT. This translates into CASSQSQVMNTEAFF.

The chain combines TRBV28 with TRBJ1-1; D uncertain. CDR1 is MDHEN and CDR2 is SYDVKM in the germline V gene. The CDR3 covers 12 residues. With 5 bases removed from V and 6 bases from J, the gap between germline ends came to 10 bases. The DNA for the CDR3 is TGTGCCAGCAGTACCTGGCCAGCTGAAGCTTTCTTT. Translated: CASSTWPAEAFF.

This clone occurred once. CDR3 sequence (DNA): TGTGCCAGCAGCCAAGATTGGGTAGCGGGGGCTGACACAGATACGCAGTATTTT. Protein sequence: CASSQDWVAGADTDTQYF. V usage is TRBV4-2 and J usage is TRBJ2-3; 9 positions match TRBD2. Unmatched junction bases numbered 9, after V lost 0 bases and J lost 2 bases. Looked up from germline, CDR1 is LGHNA and CDR2 is YNFKEQ. CDR3 size: 18 residues.

The sample holds one count of this clone. The rearrangement uses TRBV19 and TRBJ2-7; TRBD2 matches 9 bases. Germline trimming cut 2 bases from V and 0 bases from J; bases unmatched to any gene: 5. Germline CDR1 LNHDA, CDR2 SQIVND (reference sequence). CDR3 length: 16 residues. This CDR3 reads CASSISAGGHSYEQYF. The CDR3, as DNA: TGTGCCAGTAGTATATCAGCGGGGGGCCACTCCTACGAGCAGTACTTC.

This clone appeared once. J is TRBJ2-3 and V is TRBV5-1; TRBD2 matches 12 bases. This CDR3 is built from 17 residues. After removal of 3 bases from V and 2 bases from J, the junction contained 7 bases not matched to a gene. Germline CDR1 SGHRS, CDR2 YFSETQ. CDR3 in DNA: TGCGCCAGCAGCTCCCCCGGACTAGCGGGGCCCACAGATACGCAGTATTTT. Translated, it gives CASSSPGLAGPTDTQYF.

This clone has more than one count but fewer than ten. The chain couples TRBV29-1 to TRBJ2-7; 11 nucleotides agree with TRBD1. J gave up 3 bases and V 6 bases, and 4 bases lay outside the gene matches. The germline gives CDR1 SQVTM, CDR2 ANQGSEA. This CDR3 is built from 13 residues. The CDR3, as DNA: TGCAGCGTCGCCGGGACAGGGGGCTACGAGCAGTACTTC. This gives the protein CSVAGTGGYEQYF.

J is TRBJ1-1 and V is TRBV13, with TRBD1 matching 7 bases. The ends lost 5 bases at V and 3 bases at J; junction bases unmatched: 0. Germline V lookup: CDR1 PRHDT, CDR2 FYEKMQ (reference sequence). The CDR3 totals 12 residues. The CDR3 sequence is CASSTGDTEAFF. As DNA, the CDR3 is TGTGCCAGCAGCACAGGGGACACTGAAGCTTTCTTT.

This rearrangement joins TRBV5-4 to TRBJ2-7; weak D call: TRBD1 (5 bases). Germline lookup yields CDR1 SGHNT and CDR2 YYREEE (reference sequence). CDR3 length: 16 amino acids. Trimming cost V 4 bases and J 3 bases, with 20 bases left between them. CDR3 sequence reads: CASSETPPDRDYEQYF. The CDR3 DNA follows: TGTGCCAGCAGCGAAACCCCCCCCGACAGAGACTACGAGCAGTACTTC.

V is TRBV29-1 and J is TRBJ1-1; no clear D. The CDR3 length is 11 residues. Germline V gene lookup returns CDR1 SQVTM and CDR2 ANQGSEA. V was cut by 4 bases and J by 1 base, with 4 bases left in between. The CDR3 region is CSVVRNTEAFF. CDR3 nucleotides: TGCAGCGTTGTTCGGAACACTGAAGCTTTCTTT.

The CDR3 DNA sequence: TGTGCCAGCAGTGACAGCGGGAGGAGCTCCTACGAGCAGTACTTC. Protein sequence: CASSDSGRSSYEQYF. The rearrangement links TRBV2 to TRBJ2-7; 9 bases map to TRBD2. Germline V gives CDR1 SNHLY, CDR2 FYNNEI. The CDR3 totals 15 residues. V trimming: 3 bases; J trimming: 0 bases; junction bases outside the gene matches: 3.

This clone was picked up one time. The rearrangement joins TRBV29-1 to TRBJ1-2; 8 nucleotides align to TRBD1. Germline assignment: CDR1 SQVTM and CDR2 ANQGSEA. After removal of 0 bases from V and 7 bases from J, the junction contained 19 bases not matched to a gene. This CDR3 is 18 amino acids long. CDR3 nucleotide sequence: TGCAGCGTTGAAGATCAATTTCTTCGACAGGGGAATTTATGTGGCTACACCTTC. It encodes CSVEDQFLRQGNLCGYTF.

The DNA for the CDR3 is TGTGCCAGTAGTCTCCGGAGGGGAAAACAAGCGAACACCGGGGAGCTGTTTTTT. Protein product: CASSLRRGKQANTGELFF. The chain links TRBV19 to TRBJ2-2; TRBD2 is a possible D gene (6 bases). Germline values: CDR1 LNHDA, CDR2 SQIVND (reference sequence). V lost 5 bases to trimming and J lost 0 bases, with 19 bases between them. The CDR3 contains 18 residues.